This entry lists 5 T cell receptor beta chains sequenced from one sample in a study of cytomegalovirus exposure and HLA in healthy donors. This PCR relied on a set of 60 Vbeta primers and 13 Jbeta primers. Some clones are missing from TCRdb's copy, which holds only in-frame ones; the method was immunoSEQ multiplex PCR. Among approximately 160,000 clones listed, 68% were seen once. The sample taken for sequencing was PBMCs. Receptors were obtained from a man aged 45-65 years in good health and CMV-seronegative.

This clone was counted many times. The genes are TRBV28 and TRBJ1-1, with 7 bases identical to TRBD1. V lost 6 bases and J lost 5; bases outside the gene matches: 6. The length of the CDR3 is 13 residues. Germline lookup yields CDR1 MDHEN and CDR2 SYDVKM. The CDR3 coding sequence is TGTGCCAGCAGAAGGACAGGTGGGACTGAAGCTTTCTTT. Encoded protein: CASRRTGGTEAFF.

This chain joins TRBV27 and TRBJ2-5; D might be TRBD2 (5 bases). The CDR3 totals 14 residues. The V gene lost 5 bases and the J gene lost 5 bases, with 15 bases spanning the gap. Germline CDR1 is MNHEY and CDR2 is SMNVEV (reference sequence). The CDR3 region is CASSAASFRETQYF. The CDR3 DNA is TGTGCCAGCAGTGCGGCTAGCTTTCGGGAGACCCAGTACTTC.

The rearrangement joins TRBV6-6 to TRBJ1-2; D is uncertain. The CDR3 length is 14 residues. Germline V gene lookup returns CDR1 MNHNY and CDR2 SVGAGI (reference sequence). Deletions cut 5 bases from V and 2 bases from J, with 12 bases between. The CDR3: CASSHLGANYGYTF. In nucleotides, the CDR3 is TGTGCCAGCAGTCACCTCGGAGCGAACTATGGCTACACCTTC.

In DNA form, the CDR3 reads TGCGCCAGCAGCCAAGGAAGAGGGGGGACAGGGATATTCTACGAGCAGTACTTC. Its translation: CASSQGRGGTGIFYEQYF. The chain carries TRBV4-1 and TRBJ2-7; 9 bases align to TRBD1. The CDR3 sequence is 18 residues long. J gave up 3 bases and V 1 base, and 13 bases lay outside the gene matches. Per germline, CDR1 MGHRA and CDR2 YSYEKL.

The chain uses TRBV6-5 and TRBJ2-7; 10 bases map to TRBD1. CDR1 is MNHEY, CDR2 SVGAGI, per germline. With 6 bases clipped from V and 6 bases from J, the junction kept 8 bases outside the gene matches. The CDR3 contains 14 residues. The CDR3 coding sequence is TGTGCCAGCAGGTCGGGTAGGACAGGGGGCGAGCAGTACTTC. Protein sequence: CASRSGRTGGEQYF.